This T cell receptor (beta chain) was captured in a study of T cells in women clearing cervical HPV infection. The wider study: Control women cleared a single incident HPV16 infection within 12 months.

V was clipped by 3 bases and J by 8 bases; unmatched bases: 2. The CDR3 length is 13 residues. Germline V gene sequence: CDR1 KGHSH, CDR2 LQKENI. Study-level findings and limits: Cases and controls were distinguished at AUC 0.83 by richness and V genes. Richness differences could reflect unmeasured T-cell content per sample. Repertoire richness, not evenness, was significantly elevated in CIN3+ cases versus controls.

Worth noting for this clone: The antigen is unknown. With the read ending 3 residues before the CDR3 end, the germline J gene is used to fill in that end.

Profiling relied on immunoSEQ multiplex PCR, and the TCRdb table lists in-frame clones only, not all of them. In total, the table holds about 37,000 clones. The sequence was obtained from a woman between 18 and 69 years old with a cervical HPV16 infection that either progressed to CIN3+ or cleared (not recorded which). Source material: blood buffy coat. V usage is TRBV18 and J usage is TRBJ1-5; TRBD1 aligns across 9 bases. CDR3 DNA, as far as it was read: TGTGCCAGCTCACCGACAGGGGGTGAGCCC. Protein product: CASSPTGGEP. The CDR3 as a whole reads CASSPTGGEPQHF.